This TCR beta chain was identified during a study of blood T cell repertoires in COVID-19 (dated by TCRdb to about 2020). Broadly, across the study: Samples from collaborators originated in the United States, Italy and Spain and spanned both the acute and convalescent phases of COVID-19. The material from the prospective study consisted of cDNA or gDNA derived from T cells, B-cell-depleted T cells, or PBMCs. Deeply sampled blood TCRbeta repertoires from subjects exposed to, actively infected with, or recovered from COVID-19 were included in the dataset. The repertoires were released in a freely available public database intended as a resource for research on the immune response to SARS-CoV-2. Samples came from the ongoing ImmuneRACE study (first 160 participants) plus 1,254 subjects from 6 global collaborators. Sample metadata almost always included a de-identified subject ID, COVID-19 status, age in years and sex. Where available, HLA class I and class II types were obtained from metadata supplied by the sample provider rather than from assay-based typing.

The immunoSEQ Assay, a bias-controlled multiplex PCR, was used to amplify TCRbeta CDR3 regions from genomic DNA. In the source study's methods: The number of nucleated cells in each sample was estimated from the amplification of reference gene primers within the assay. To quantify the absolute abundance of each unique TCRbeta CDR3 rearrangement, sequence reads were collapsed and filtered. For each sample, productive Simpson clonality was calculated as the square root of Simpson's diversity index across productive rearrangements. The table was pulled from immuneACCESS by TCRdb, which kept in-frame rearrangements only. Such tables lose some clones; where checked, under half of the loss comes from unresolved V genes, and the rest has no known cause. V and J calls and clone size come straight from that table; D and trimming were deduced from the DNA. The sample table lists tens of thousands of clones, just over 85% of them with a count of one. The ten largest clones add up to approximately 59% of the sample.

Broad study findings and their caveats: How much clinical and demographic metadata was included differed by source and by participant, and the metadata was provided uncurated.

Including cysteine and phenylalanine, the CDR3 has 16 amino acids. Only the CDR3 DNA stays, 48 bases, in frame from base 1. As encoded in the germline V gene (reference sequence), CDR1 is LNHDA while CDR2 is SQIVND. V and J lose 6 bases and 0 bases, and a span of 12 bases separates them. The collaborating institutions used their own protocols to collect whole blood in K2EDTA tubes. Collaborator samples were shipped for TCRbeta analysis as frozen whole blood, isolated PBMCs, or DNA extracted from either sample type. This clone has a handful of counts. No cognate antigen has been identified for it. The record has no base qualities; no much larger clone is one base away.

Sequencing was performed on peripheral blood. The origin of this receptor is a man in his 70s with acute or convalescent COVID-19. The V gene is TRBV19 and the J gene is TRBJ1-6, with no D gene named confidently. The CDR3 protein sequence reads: CASSPDRSSYNSPLHF. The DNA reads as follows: TGTGCCAGTAGCCCAGACCGGAGCTCCTATAATTCACCCCTCCACTTT.